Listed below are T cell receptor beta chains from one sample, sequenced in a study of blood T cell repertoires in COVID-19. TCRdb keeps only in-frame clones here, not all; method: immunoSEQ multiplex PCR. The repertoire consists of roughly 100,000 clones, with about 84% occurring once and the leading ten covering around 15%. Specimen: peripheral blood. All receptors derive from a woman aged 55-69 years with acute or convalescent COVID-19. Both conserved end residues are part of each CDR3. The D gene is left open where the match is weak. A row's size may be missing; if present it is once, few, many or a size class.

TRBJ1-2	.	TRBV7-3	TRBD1	CASSSGQGPFGYTF	TGTGCCAGCAGCTCAGGACAGGGGCCCTTTGGCTACACCTTC
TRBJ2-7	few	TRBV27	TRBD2	CASSSTRGGITYEQYF	TGTGCCAGCAGTTCCACACGGGGGGGGATCACCTACGAGCAGTACTTC
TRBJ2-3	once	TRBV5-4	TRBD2	CASSFLTGGVADTQYF	TGTGCCAGCAGCTTTTTAACGGGGGGGGTCGCAGATACGCAGTATTTT
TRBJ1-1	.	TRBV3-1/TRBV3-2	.	CASSQASRDSEAFF	TGTGCCAGCAGCCAAGCCAGCCGGGATAGTGAAGCTTTCTTT
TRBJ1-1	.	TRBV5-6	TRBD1	CASSLEQGIYTEAFF	TGTGCCAGCAGCTTGGAACAGGGGATTTACACTGAAGCTTTCTTT
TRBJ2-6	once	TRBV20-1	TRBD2	CSASSVGLGGSGANVLTF	TGCAGTGCTAGTAGTGTCGGACTAGGCGGTTCTGGGGCCAACGTCCTGACTTTC
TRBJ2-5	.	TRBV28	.	CASTRPRGGSETQYF	TGTGCCAGCACTAGGCCCAGAGGAGGATCAGAGACCCAGTACTTC
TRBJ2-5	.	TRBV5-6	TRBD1	CASSLVGTGKRETQYF	TGTGCCAGCAGCTTGGTGGGGACAGGGAAGAGAGAGACCCAGTACTTC
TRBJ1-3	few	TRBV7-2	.	CASSSTGSGNTIYF	TGTGCCAGCAGCTCAACAGGGTCTGGAAACACCATATATTTT
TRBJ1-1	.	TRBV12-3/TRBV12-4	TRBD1	CASSRTGGWAFF	TGTGCCAGCAGTCGGACAGGGGGTTGGGCTTTCTTT
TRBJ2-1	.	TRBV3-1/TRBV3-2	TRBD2	CASSPTTRLAGGSGNEQFF	TGTGCCAGCAGCCCGACCACGCGACTAGCGGGGGGGTCGGGCAATGAGCAGTTCTTC
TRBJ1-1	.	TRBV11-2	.	CASSLGRNTEAFF	TGTGCCAGCAGCTTAGGCAGGAACACTGAAGCTTTCTTT
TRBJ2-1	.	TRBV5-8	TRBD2	CASSFYPGLAGEKFF	TGTGCCAGCAGCTTTTATCCGGGACTAGCGGGAGAAAAGTTCTTC
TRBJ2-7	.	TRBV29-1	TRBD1	CLRDRPYEQYF	TGCCTCCGGGACAGACCCTACGAGCAGTACTTC
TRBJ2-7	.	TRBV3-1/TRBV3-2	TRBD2	CASSQGTSYEQYF	TGTGCCAGCAGCCAGGGGACTAGCTACGAGCAGTACTTC
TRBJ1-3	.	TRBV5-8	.	CASSLGMDGSSGNTIYF	TGTGCCAGCAGCTTGGGTATGGACGGGAGCTCTGGAAACACCATATATTTT
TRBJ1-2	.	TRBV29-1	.	CSVGSGSSGYTF	TGCAGCGTTGGTTCCGGGTCGAGTGGCTACACCTTC
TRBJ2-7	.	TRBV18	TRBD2	CASSPTSGKNEQYF	TGTGCCAGCTCACCGACTAGCGGGAAAAACGAGCAGTACTTC
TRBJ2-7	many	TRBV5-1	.	CASHDGGVDEQYF	TGCGCCAGCCACGACGGGGGTGTCGACGAGCAGTACTTC
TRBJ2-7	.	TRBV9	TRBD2	CASSGTSGNYEQYF	TGTGCCAGCAGCGGGACTAGCGGCAACTACGAGCAGTACTTC
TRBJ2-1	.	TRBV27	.	CASSLSVAERYNEQFF	TGTGCCAGCAGTTTAAGTGTAGCGGAACGCTACAATGAGCAGTTCTTC
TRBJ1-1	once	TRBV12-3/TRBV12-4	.	CASRWGGDTEAFF	TGTGCCAGCCGATGGGGAGGGGACACTGAAGCTTTCTTT
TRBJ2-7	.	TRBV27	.	CASSKRMRGSYEQYF	TGTGCCAGCAGTAAGAGGATGAGGGGGTCCTACGAGCAGTACTTC
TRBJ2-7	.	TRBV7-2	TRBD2	CASSLLAGGSSYEQYF	TGTGCCAGCAGCTTGCTGGCGGGAGGGAGCTCCTACGAGCAGTACTTC
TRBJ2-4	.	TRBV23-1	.	CASSHLKNIQYF	TGCGCCAGCAGTCATCTAAAAAACATTCAGTACTTC
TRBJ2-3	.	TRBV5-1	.	CASSYGLGPGEYF	TGCGCCAGCAGTTATGGGCTTGGGCCCGGGGAGTATTTT
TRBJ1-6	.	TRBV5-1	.	CASSLDRDNSPLHF	TGCGCCAGCAGCTTGGACAGGGATAATTCACCCCTCCACTTT
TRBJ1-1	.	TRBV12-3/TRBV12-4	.	CASSLEGGTEAFF	TGTGCCAGCAGTTTAGAGGGAGGCACTGAAGCTTTCTTT
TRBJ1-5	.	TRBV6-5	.	CASRQVLGPQHF	TGTGCCAGCAGACAGGTCTTGGGACCCCAGCATTTT
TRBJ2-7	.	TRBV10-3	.	CAISDGTQQYF	TGTGCCATCAGTGACGGTACGCAGCAGTACTTC
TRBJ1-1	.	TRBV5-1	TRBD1	CASSFGQENTEAFF	TGCGCCAGCAGCTTCGGACAGGAGAACACTGAAGCTTTCTTT
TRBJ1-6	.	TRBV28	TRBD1	CASSPPTGVDSPLHF	TGTGCCAGCAGTCCCCCGACAGGGGTTGACTCACCCCTCCACTTT
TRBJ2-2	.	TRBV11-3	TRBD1	CASTTQGASPGELFF	TGTGCCAGCACCACACAGGGGGCGTCCCCCGGGGAGCTGTTTTTT
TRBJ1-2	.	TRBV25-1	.	CASSELQDSYTF	TGTGCCAGCAGTGAACTCCAGGATTCCTACACCTTC
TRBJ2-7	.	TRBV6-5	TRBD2	CASSTGLANEQYF	TGTGCCAGCAGTACGGGACTAGCGAACGAGCAGTACTTC
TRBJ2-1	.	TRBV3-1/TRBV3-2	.	CASSLPRGEQFF	TGTGCCAGCAGCCTTCCCCGGGGAGAGCAGTTCTTC
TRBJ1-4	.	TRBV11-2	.	CASSFWTDSVNEKLFF	TGTGCCAGCAGCTTCTGGACAGATTCGGTTAATGAAAAACTGTTTTTT
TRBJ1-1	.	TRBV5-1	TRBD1	CASSQDRRNTEAFF	TGCGCCAGCAGCCAGGACAGGAGAAACACTGAAGCTTTCTTT
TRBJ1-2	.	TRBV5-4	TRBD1	CASSSRTGPLNYGYTF	TGTGCCAGCAGCTCTCGGACAGGGCCCCTTAACTATGGCTACACCTTC
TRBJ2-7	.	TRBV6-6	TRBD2	CASRAGGAEAYEQYF	TGTGCCAGCAGGGCCGGGGGGGCGGAGGCCTACGAGCAGTACTTC
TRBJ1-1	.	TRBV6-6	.	CASSYSGRGGTEAFF	TGTGCCAGCAGTTACTCGGGCAGGGGAGGGACTGAAGCTTTCTTT
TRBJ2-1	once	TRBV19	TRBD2	CASAPGGSYNEQFF	TGTGCCAGTGCCCCGGGGGGCTCCTACAATGAGCAGTTCTTC
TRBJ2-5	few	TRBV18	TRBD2	CASSSGGGQETQYF	TGTGCCAGCTCATCTGGGGGGGGCCAAGAGACCCAGTACTTC
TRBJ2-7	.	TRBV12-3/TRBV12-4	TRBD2	CASRTSGTYEQYF	TGTGCCAGCAGGACTAGCGGGACCTACGAGCAGTACTTC
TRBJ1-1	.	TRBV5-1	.	CASSLGEGGTEAFF	TGCGCCAGCAGCTTGGGGGAGGGAGGGACTGAAGCTTTCTTT
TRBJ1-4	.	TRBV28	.	CASSPGGRAGYEKLFF	TGTGCCAGCAGTCCCGGCGGGAGGGCGGGTTATGAAAAACTGTTTTTT